A single sample gave rise to the 24 T cell receptor beta chains below, sequenced in a study of T cell responses to AZD1222 COVID-19 vaccine. The protocol was immunoSEQ multiplex PCR, while the TCRdb copy is restricted to in-frame clones and leaves out a portion. Here the sample spans around 120,000 clones, approximately 90% being singletons. This specimen consisted of peripheral blood, obtained on day 0 of AZD1222 vaccination. The receptors stem from an adult in good health.

As for this clone: A much larger clone is a single base away; this may be a read error. The chain joins TRBV28 to TRBJ2-7; D unresolved. Trimming pared 5 bases from V and 0 bases from J, leaving 2 bases between. CDR1 is MDHEN, CDR2 SYDVKM, per germline. This CDR3 comprises 11 residues. The CDR3 is CASSVSYEQYF. The CDR3, as DNA: TGTGCCAGCAGTGTCTCCTACGAGCAGTACTTC.

In its sample, this clone was seen once. The CDR3 DNA sequence: TGTGCCTGGAGAACCTGGGGCGGGAGAGGATCACCCCTCCACTTT. Encoded protein: CAWRTWGGRGSPLHF. J is TRBJ1-6 and V is TRBV30, with D possibly matching TRBD1 (5 bases). This CDR3 spans 15 amino acids. The ends were cut back, 3 bases at V and 10 bases at J, with 19 bases in the middle. Germline CDR1 is GTSNPN and CDR2 is SVGIG (reference sequence).

The V and J genes are TRBV7-2 and TRBJ2-2; D gene uncertain. The CDR3 length is 14 residues. Trimming took off 0 bases at V and 2 bases at J, with 4 bases between the two ends. From germline, CDR1 is SGHTA and CDR2 FQGNSA. The CDR3 protein is CASSLAPNTGELFF. Here the CDR3 DNA reads TGTGCCAGCAGCTTAGCACCTAACACCGGGGAGCTGTTTTTT.

This chain uses TRBV5-1 with TRBJ2-5; perhaps TRBD1 as D (6 bases). In germline, CDR1 is SGHRS, CDR2 YFSETQ. Trimming shortened V by 3 bases and J by 2 bases, and 11 bases separated the two germline ends. The CDR3 runs to 14 residues. In nucleotides, the CDR3 is TGCGCCAGCAGCTGGACAGATCTACAAGAGACCCAGTACTTC. This sequence encodes CASSWTDLQETQYF.

The V gene is TRBV7-2, the J gene TRBJ2-2; D not resolved. The CDR3 is made up of 13 amino acids. Germline loops: CDR1 SGHTA, CDR2 FQGNSA. V shed 7 bases and J shed 7 bases, with 13 bases lying between them. The CDR3 region is CASTPKLNGELFF. CDR3 in DNA: TGTGCCAGCACCCCTAAACTGAACGGGGAGCTGTTTTTT.

The rearrangement uses TRBV5-1 and TRBJ2-2, with D possibly TRBD2 on 7 matching bases. Trimming shortened V by 5 bases and J by 4 bases, and 15 bases separated the two germline ends. This CDR3 has 15 residues. Germline loops: CDR1 SGHRS, CDR2 YFSETQ. The CDR3 DNA sequence: TGCGCCAGCAGTTCGGGGAGGGGGTCCACCGGGGAGCTGTTTTTT. Amino acids: CASSSGRGSTGELFF. The full variable domain, in which reference TRBV5-1 and TRBJ2-2 provide the parts outside the CDR3, is KAGVTQTPRYLIKTRGQQVTLSCSPISGHRSVSWYQQTPGQGLQFLFEYFSETQRNKGNFPGRFSGRQFSNSRSEMNVSTLELGDSALYLCASSSGRGSTGELFFGEGSRLTVL.

A single count supports this clone. CDR3 sequence reads: CASSIGRDNSPLHF. The CDR3 region has the DNA TGTGCCAGTAGTATAGGAAGGGACAATTCACCCCTCCACTTT. The rearrangement uses TRBV19 and TRBJ1-6; D perhaps matches TRBD1 (5 bases). Germline V CDR1 and CDR2: LNHDA, SQIVND (reference sequence). Trimming shortened V by 1 base and J by 7 bases, and 8 bases separated the two germline ends. CDR3 size: 14 residues.

The chain links TRBV7-3 to TRBJ2-2, with D tentatively TRBD1 (6 bases). Per the germline V gene, CDR1 is SGHTA and CDR2 is FQGTGA. This CDR3 has 15 residues. V was pared by 2 bases and J by 7 bases, with 14 bases between. The CDR3: CASSLAGAGIGELFF. In DNA form, the CDR3 reads TGTGCCAGCAGCTTAGCAGGGGCGGGTATCGGGGAGCTGTTTTTT.

The chain combines TRBV19 with TRBJ1-5; 10 bases are shared with TRBD1. Germline V gene lookup returns CDR1 LNHDA and CDR2 SQIVND (reference sequence). The CDR3 sequence is 14 residues long. The V and J ends lost 7 bases and 2 bases, in that order; junction bases with no gene match: 2. CDR3 loop: CASTTGGGNQPQHF. The CDR3 nucleotides read TGTGCCAGTACGACAGGGGGCGGCAATCAGCCCCAGCATTTT. The entire variable domain, with the rest obtained from reference TRBV19 and TRBJ1-5, is as follows: DGGITQSPKYLFRKEGQNVTLSCEQNLNHDAMYWYRQDPGQGLRLIYYSQIVNDFQKGDIAEGYSVSREKKESFPLTVTSAQKNPTAFYLCASTTGGGNQPQHFGDGTRLSIL.

The chain links TRBV6-6 to TRBJ1-3, with 8 bases matching TRBD1. The CDR3 is 13 residues long. Germline assignment: CDR1 MNHNY and CDR2 SVGAGI (reference sequence). V trimming: 8 bases; J trimming: 4 bases; junction bases outside the gene matches: 4. The CDR3 region is CASHGQGGNTIYF. CDR3 nucleotide sequence: TGTGCCAGCCACGGACAGGGAGGAAACACCATATATTTT.

The rearrangement links TRBV27 to TRBJ2-7; D might be TRBD2 (9 bases). Per the germline V gene, CDR1 is MNHEY and CDR2 is SMNVEV (reference sequence). Deletions cut 2 bases from V and 2 bases from J, with 25 bases between. The CDR3 length is 19 residues. CDR3 sequence reads: CASSLTGGSWLAGAYEQYF. CDR3 sequence (DNA): TGTGCCAGCAGTTTAACAGGGGGTTCGTGGTTAGCGGGAGCCTACGAGCAGTACTTC.

The V and J genes are TRBV3-1 (or the pseudogene TRBV3-2) and TRBJ1-2, with 8 bases aligning to TRBD1. V dropped 0 bases and J dropped 8; count of bases not matched to a gene: 8. This CDR3 is 15 amino acids long. Looked up from germline, CDR1 is LGHDT and CDR2 is YNNKEL (reference sequence). The CDR3 sequence: CASSQDRGQAGGYTF. Here the CDR3 DNA reads TGTGCCAGCAGCCAAGATCGGGGACAGGCGGGGGGCTACACCTTC.

The rearrangement uses TRBV3-1 (or the pseudogene TRBV3-2) and TRBJ2-5; perhaps TRBD1 as D (6 bases). Trimming pared 4 bases from V and 2 bases from J, leaving 17 bases between. Germline loops: CDR1 LGHDT, CDR2 YNNKEL (reference sequence). The CDR3 runs 16 residues. The CDR3 nucleotides are TGTGCCAGCAGCCCAACCTTGGACAGCGTACAAGAGACCCAGTACTTC. Protein product: CASSPTLDSVQETQYF.

The chain uses TRBV30 and TRBJ2-2; the D is unclear. The V end was cut by 5 bases, the J end by 4 bases, with 8 bases between. The germline gives CDR1 GTSNPN, CDR2 SVGIG (reference sequence). This CDR3 region has 12 residues. CDR3 region: CAWRPFTGELFF. The CDR3 DNA is TGTGCCTGGCGACCCTTCACCGGGGAGCTGTTTTTT. Looking up the rest from reference TRBV30 and TRBJ2-2 gives the full variable domain: SQTIHQWPATLVQPVGSPLSLECTVEGTSNPNLYWYRQAAGRGLQLLFYSVGIGQISSEVPQNLSASRPQDRQFILSSKKLLLSDSGFYLCAWRPFTGELFFGEGSRLTVL.

This sequence joins TRBV19 and TRBJ2-1; 8 bases line up with TRBD1. The germline V gene encodes CDR1 LNHDA and CDR2 SQIVND (reference sequence). Trimming removed 3 bases from V and 7 bases from J; junction bases left unmatched: 8. CDR3 size: 15 residues. The CDR3 DNA is TGTGCCAGTAGTATGACAGGGGCCCCCCAAAATGAGCAGTTCTTC. Residues: CASSMTGAPQNEQFF.

The chain joins TRBV28 to TRBJ1-1; D not resolved. The CDR3 sequence is 14 residues long. With 3 bases removed from V and 5 bases from J, the gap between germline ends came to 13 bases. The germline CDR1 and CDR2 sequences are MDHEN and SYDVKM. DNA for the CDR3: TGTGCCAGCAGTTTGGGTGTCGGCTTTACTGAAGCTTTCTTT. Translating it yields CASSLGVGFTEAFF.

A single count supports this clone. This sequence joins TRBV7-3 and TRBJ2-3; D is uncertain. Germline loops: CDR1 SGHTA, CDR2 FQGTGA. The CDR3 spans 12 residues. V was clipped by 3 bases and J by 0 bases, with 1 base between them. The CDR3 DNA follows: TGTGCCAGCAGCTTTAGCACAGATACGCAGTATTTT. Translating it yields CASSFSTDTQYF.

The V call is TRBV20-1, the J call TRBJ1-4; D is uncertain. This CDR3 contains 11 residues. With 4 bases removed from V and 8 bases from J, the gap between germline ends came to 8 bases. The V gene's germline CDR1 is DFQATT and CDR2 SNEGSKA (reference sequence). CDR3 sequence: CSANPGEKLFF. The CDR3 coding sequence is TGCAGTGCTAATCCGGGGGAAAAACTGTTTTTT.

V usage is TRBV11-2 and J usage is TRBJ1-2; TRBD1 matches 9 bases. Trimming removed 5 bases from V and 5 bases from J; junction bases left unmatched: 6. Germline values: CDR1 SGHAT, CDR2 FQNNGV. CDR3 size: 14 residues. CDR3 nucleotide sequence: TGTGCCAGCAGCCCTGACAGGGGGGGATATGGCTACACCTTC. This codes for CASSPDRGGYGYTF.

This clone was detected a few times. This chain uses TRBV19 with TRBJ1-4, with D possibly being TRBD1 (5 bases). In germline, CDR1 is LNHDA, CDR2 SQIVND (reference sequence). CDR3 length: 13 residues. Trimming removed 8 bases at V and 8 bases at J, with 15 bases between. CDR3 coding DNA: TGTGCCAGTCAGGGCCCCCAGAGCGAAAAACTGTTTTTT. Its translation is CASQGPQSEKLFF. The whole variable domain, filled in from reference TRBV19 and TRBJ1-4, reads DGGITQSPKYLFRKEGQNVTLSCEQNLNHDAMYWYRQDPGQGLRLIYYSQIVNDFQKGDIAEGYSVSREKKESFPLTVTSAQKNPTAFYLCASQGPQSEKLFFGSGTQLSVL.

The chain joins TRBV6-5 to TRBJ2-2; TRBD1 is a possible D gene (6 bases). V was clipped by 6 bases and J by 4 bases, with 15 bases between them. Germline-derived CDR1 and CDR2 are MNHEY and SVGAGI. This CDR3 comprises 15 residues. DNA for the CDR3: TGTGCCAGCAGATCCAGGGACAAAGTCACCGGGGAGCTGTTTTTT. Translated: CASRSRDKVTGELFF.

The chain couples TRBV30 to TRBJ2-3, with D possibly being TRBD2 (5 bases). The CDR3 spans 16 residues. Per the germline V gene, CDR1 is GTSNPN and CDR2 is SVGIG (reference sequence). The germline V and J ends were trimmed by 0 bases and 2 bases, with 15 bases remaining between them. The CDR3 coding sequence is TGTGCCTGGAGTGTGTTCGCTAGCCGAAACACAGATACGCAGTATTTT. Its translation is CAWSVFASRNTDTQYF.

The chain recombines TRBV12-3 or TRBV12-4 with TRBJ2-5; 7 nucleotides agree with TRBD2. The length of the CDR3 is 13 residues. V lost 3 bases to trimming and J lost 4 bases; unmatched junction nucleotides: 2. CDR3 in amino acids: CASSFGGTETQYF. In DNA form, the CDR3 reads TGTGCCAGCAGTTTCGGGGGGACAGAGACCCAGTACTTC.

The CDR3 sequence: CASSTAGTSGNEQFF. The DNA for the CDR3 is TGTGCCAGCAGCACGGCCGGGACTAGCGGTAATGAGCAGTTCTTC. This chain links TRBV6-6 with TRBJ2-1; 11 bases line up with TRBD2. V was clipped by 6 bases and J by 7 bases; unmatched bases: 8. This CDR3 has 15 amino acids. Looked up from germline, CDR1 is MNHNY and CDR2 is SVGAGI (reference sequence).